The entry below describes one TCR beta chain. Its antigen is not known. Use of 60 Vbeta and 13 Jbeta primers characterized the PCR. Data came from immunoSEQ multiplex PCR; TCRdb stores just in-frame clones and leaves some out. In the table there are hundreds of thousands of clones, approximately 78% of which are singletons. Germline V gene lookup returns CDR1 GTSNPN and CDR2 SVGIG (reference sequence). The CDR3 has 11 amino acids. Trimming took 2 bases from V and 13 from J; bases not matched to a gene: 5. The data originate from a study of cytomegalovirus exposure and HLA in healthy donors. Regarding the study as a whole: In vitro, three CMV-associated chains proved specific for CMV antigens.

The clonotype originates from a boy between 10 and 17 years old in good health and CMV-seronegative. Sample: PBMCs. The chain joins TRBV30 to TRBJ2-3, with 8 positions matching TRBD2. The CDR3, as DNA: TGTGCCTGGAGTAAGGGACTAGTAGAGTATTTT. Its protein product is CAWSKGLVEYF.